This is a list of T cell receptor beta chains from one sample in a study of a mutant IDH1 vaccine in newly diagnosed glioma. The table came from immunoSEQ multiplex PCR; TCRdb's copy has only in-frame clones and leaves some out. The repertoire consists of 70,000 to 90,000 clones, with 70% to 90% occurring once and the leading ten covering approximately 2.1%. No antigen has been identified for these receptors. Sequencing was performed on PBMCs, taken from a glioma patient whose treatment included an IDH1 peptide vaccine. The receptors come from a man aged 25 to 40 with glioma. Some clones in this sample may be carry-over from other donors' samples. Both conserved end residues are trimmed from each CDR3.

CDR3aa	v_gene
ASSPGLERAYEQY	TRBV19
ASTVEMGAGGYT	TRBV28
ASRWTAGGDEQY	TRBV27
ASSPGTGAYEQY	TRBV18
ASSPLTGGVETQY	TRBV19
ASSQDPSGGRPDTQY	TRBV4-3
ASSLGPYSYNEQF	TRBV7-3
SGGKSSYEQY	TRBV29-1
ASSFGGSTYNEQF	TRBV7-9
ASSAYKATGELF	TRBV9
ASLRELPGDNSPLH	TRBV28
ASRLAGGLGETQY	TRBV5-1
ASSFGRQETQY	TRBV7-9
ASSLAGGNYEQY	TRBV5-4
ASRGQGPYEQY	TRBV2
AISLQGEAF	TRBV10-3
SVEVLWHQGQY	TRBV29-1
ASSPAGETQY	TRBV18
ASTTGGSADEQF	TRBV27